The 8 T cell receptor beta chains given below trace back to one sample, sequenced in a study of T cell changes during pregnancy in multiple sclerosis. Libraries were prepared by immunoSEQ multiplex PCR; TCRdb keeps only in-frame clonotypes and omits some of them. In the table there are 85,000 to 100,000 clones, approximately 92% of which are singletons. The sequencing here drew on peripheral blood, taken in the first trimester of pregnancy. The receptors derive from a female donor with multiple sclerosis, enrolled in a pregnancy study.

The chain's CDR3 is CASSLDRGSYGYTF. The CDR3 DNA follows: TGTGCCAGCAGCTTAGATAGGGGTAGCTATGGCTACACCTTC. The chain joins TRBV7-9 to TRBJ1-2, with a weak D call TRBD1 (5 bases). Germline CDR1 reads SEHNR; CDR2 reads FQNEAQ (reference sequence). The CDR3 runs 14 residues. V was shortened by 1 base and J by 4 bases, with 10 bases between the two germline ends.

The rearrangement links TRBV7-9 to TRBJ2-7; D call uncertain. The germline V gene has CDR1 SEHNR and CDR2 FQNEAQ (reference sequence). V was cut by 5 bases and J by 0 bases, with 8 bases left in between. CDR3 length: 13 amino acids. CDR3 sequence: CASSAVSSYEQYF. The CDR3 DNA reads TGTGCCAGCAGCGCGGTGTCCTCCTACGAGCAGTACTTC.

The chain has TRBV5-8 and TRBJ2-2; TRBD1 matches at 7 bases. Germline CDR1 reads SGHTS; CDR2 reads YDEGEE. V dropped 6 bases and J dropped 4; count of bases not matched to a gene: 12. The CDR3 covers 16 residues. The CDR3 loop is CASTPLGTAITGELFF. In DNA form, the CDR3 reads TGTGCCAGCACGCCCCTAGGGACAGCGATCACCGGGGAGCTGTTTTTT.

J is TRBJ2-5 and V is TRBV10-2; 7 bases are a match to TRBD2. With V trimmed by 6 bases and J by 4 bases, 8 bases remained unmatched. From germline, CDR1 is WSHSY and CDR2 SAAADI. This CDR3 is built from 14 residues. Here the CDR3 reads CASRPGAGAETQYF. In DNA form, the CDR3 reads TGCGCCAGCAGGCCCGGGGCGGGAGCAGAGACCCAGTACTTC.

The CDR3 here is CSVENSNYGYTF. The CDR3 DNA sequence: TGCAGCGTTGAAAACAGTAACTATGGCTACACCTTC. The rearrangement uses TRBV29-1 and TRBJ1-2; D uncertain. CDR3 length: 12 amino acids. From germline, CDR1 is SQVTM and CDR2 ANQGSEA. V lost 2 bases, J lost 1 base, and 5 bases lay in between. Looking up the rest from reference TRBV29-1 and TRBJ1-2 gives the full variable domain: SAVISQKPSRDICQRGTSLTIQCQVDSQVTMMFWYRQQPGQSLTLIATANQGSEATYESGFVIDKFPISRPNLTFSTLTVSNMSPEDSSIYLCSVENSNYGYTFGSGTRLTVV.

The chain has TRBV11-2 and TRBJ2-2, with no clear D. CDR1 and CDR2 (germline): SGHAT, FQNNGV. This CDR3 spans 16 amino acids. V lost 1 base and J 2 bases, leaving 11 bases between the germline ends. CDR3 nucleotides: TGTGCCAGCAGCTTAGTAAGGCAGGCTAACACCGGGGAGCTGTTTTTT. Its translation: CASSLVRQANTGELFF.

This chain's CDR3 is CATPGAPTGGGSGANVLTF. CDR3 DNA: TGTGCCACCCCAGGGGCCCCGACAGGGGGGGGGTCTGGGGCCAACGTCCTGACTTTC. The rearrangement joins TRBV10-3 to TRBJ2-6, with 9 positions matching TRBD1. Germline CDR1 reads ENHRY; CDR2 reads SYGVKD. Trimming at V came to 10 bases and at J to 1 base, leaving 17 bases not matched to a gene. CDR3 length: 19 amino acids.

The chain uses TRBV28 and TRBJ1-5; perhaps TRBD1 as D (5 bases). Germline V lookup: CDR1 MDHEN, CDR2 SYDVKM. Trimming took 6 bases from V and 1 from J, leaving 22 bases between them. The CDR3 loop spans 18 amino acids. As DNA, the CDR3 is TGTGCCAGCAGCCCTGGAGGGCAGGGAGGAAGGAGCAATCAGCCCCAGCATTTT. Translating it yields CASSPGGQGGRSNQPQHF.